This T cell receptor (beta chain) was documented in a study of cytomegalovirus exposure and HLA in healthy donors. At the level of the study: Prior work identified some 120 million unique TCR beta sequences in approximately 200 million T cells.

This CDR3 comprises 16 residues. The germline CDR1 and CDR2 sequences are LGHNA and YSLEER. The V gene end was trimmed by 0 bases and the J gene end by 0 bases; junction bases not matched to a gene: 5. The PCR was carried out with 60 Vbeta primers and 13 Jbeta primers. Per the authors' pipeline: In a later analysis, approximately 73 million unique TCR beta chains included roughly 11 million shared by two or more donors. The assay was immunoSEQ multiplex PCR, and TCRdb's table has in-frame clones only and misses some. V, J and clone size reflect that table, while D and trimming were determined from the DNA. The table records 11,000 to 15,000 clones, approximately 57% of them present only once. Findings of the study overall: When a later analysis was performed, an Asian-associated ancestry cluster reportedly had fewer N-insertions than the roughly 700-donor mean. As immune exposure information, only CMV serostatus was available.

By share, this clone counts as medium-sized. Its target is not known. The chain combines TRBV4-3 with TRBJ2-7; 7 bases are a match to TRBD1. Material for sequencing was PBMCs. The clonotype was recovered from a woman aged 50 to 60 in good health and CMV-seropositive. DNA for the CDR3: TGCGCCAGCAGCCAAGATATGGGGGACAGCTCCTACGAGCAGTACTTC. Translated, it gives CASSQDMGDSSYEQYF.